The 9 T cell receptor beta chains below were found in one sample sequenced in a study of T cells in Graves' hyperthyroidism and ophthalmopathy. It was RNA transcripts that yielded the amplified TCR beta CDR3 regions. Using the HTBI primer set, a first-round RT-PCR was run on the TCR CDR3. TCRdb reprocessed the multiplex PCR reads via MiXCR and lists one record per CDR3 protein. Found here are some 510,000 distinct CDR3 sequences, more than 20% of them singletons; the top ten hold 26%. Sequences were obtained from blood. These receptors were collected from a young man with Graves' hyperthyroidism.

The CDR3 nucleotides are TGTGCCAGCAGCCCGATACAGGGGGGCACTGAAGCTTTCTTT. The encoded protein is CASSPIQGGTEAFF. The rearrangement joins TRBV7-9 to TRBJ1-1; 8 nucleotides agree with TRBD1. The CDR3 loop spans 14 amino acids. The V gene's germline CDR1 is SEHNR and CDR2 FQNEAQ (reference sequence). V lost 5 bases, J lost 4 bases, and 6 bases stayed unmatched.

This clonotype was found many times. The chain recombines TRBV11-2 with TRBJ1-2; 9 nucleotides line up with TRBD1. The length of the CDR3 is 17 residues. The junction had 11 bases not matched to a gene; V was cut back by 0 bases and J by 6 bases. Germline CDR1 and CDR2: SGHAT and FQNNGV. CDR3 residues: CASSLEGTGSGLDGYTF. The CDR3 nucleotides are TGTGCCAGCAGCTTAGAGGGGACAGGGTCCGGATTGGATGGCTACACCTTC.

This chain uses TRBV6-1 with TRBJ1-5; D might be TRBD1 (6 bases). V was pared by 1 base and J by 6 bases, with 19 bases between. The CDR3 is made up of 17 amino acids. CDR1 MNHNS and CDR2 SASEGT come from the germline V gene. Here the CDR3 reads CASSEGLLRGLSQPQHF. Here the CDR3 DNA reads TGTGCCAGCAGTGAAGGCCTACTCAGGGGACTCAGTCAGCCCCAGCATTTT.

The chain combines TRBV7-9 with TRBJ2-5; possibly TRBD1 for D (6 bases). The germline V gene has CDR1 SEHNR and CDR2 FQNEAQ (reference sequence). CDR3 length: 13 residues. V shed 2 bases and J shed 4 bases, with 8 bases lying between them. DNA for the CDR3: TGTGCCAGCAGCTTAATGACAGGAGAGACCCAGTACTTC. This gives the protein CASSLMTGETQYF.

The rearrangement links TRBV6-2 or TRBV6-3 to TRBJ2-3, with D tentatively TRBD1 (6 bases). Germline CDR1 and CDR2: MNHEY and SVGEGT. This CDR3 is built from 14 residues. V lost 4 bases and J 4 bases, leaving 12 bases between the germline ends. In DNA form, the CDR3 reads TGTGCCAGCAGTTTAGGGGGATTCGCAGATACGCAGTATTTT. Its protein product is CASSLGGFADTQYF.

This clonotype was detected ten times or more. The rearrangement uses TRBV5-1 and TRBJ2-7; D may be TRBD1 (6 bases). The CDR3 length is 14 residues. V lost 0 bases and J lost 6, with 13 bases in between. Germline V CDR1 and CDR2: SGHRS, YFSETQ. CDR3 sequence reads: CASSLDGQPIEQYF. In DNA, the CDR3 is TGCGCCAGCAGCTTGGACGGACAGCCCATCGAGCAGTACTTC.

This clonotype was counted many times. The CDR3 spells CATIPQGNQPQHF. CDR3 bases: TGTGCGACCATACCGCAGGGAAATCAGCCCCAGCATTTT. The V gene is TRBV12-5, the J gene TRBJ1-5; tentatively, D is TRBD1 (5 bases). Germline loops: CDR1 LGHNT, CDR2 FRNRAP. The CDR3 is made up of 13 amino acids. Combining the CDR3 with reference TRBV12-5 and TRBJ1-5 gives the whole variable domain DARVTQTPRHKVTEMGQEVTMRCQPILGHNTVFWYRQTMMQGLELLAYFRNRAPLDDSGMPKDRFSAEMPDATLATLKIQPSEPRDSAVYFCATIPQGNQPQHFGDGTRLSIL.

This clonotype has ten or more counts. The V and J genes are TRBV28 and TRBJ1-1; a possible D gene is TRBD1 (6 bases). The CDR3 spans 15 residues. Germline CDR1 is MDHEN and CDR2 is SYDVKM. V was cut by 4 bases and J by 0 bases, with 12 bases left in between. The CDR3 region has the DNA TGTGCCAGCAGTTATACAGGGCCAATGAACACTGAAGCTTTCTTT. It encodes CASSYTGPMNTEAFF.

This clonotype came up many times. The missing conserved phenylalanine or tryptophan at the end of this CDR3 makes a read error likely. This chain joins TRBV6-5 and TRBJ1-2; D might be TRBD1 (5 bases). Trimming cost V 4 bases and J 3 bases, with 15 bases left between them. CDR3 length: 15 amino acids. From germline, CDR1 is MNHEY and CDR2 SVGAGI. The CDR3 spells CASSLTPGTDYGYTL. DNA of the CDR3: TGTGCCAGCAGTTTGACTCCCGGGACGGACTATGGCTACACCCTC.